This T cell receptor beta chain is drawn from a study of cytomegalovirus exposure and HLA in healthy donors (dated by TCRdb to 2016 to 2017). For context, the study as a whole: According to an earlier analysis of a few hundred of the donors, roughly 180 million T cells yielded 90 million to 140 million unique TCR beta sequences and less than 300 Gb of sequence data. All discovery cohort repertoires had been generated on a single sequencing platform. HLA typing included class I and class II loci at four-digit resolution. A separate validation cohort of 100 to 150 different subjects was used in addition to the approximately 610-subject first cohort. Donor age, sex, ethnicity and CMV serostatus were collected together with the repertoire data. A later analysis re-examined previously published TCR beta repertoires from about 670 donors and added high-resolution HLA genotyping to investigate patterns of TCR occurrence. Rather than using new phenotypic data, the later analysis identified candidate immune exposures from TCR beta sequences and from how often those sequences occurred across donors. The genetic ancestry cluster associated with self-reported Caucasian donors included 80% to 90% of the 398 genotyped donors. An earlier analysis of fewer than 750 of the donors used high-throughput TCR beta sequencing to judge whether each TCR beta V gene segment behaved as functional or pseudogenic. An early release that covered about 600 HLA-typed donors contained about 300 gigabases of sequencing data and about 84 million unique TCR sequences. The aim of the study was to test whether cataloging public T cell receptors could identify signatures of past pathogen exposure. Roughly five DR-DQ haplotypes were handled as single units for association and clustering because linkage in the cohort was strong. The T cell repertoires of several hundred subjects were profiled by immunosequencing and related to cytomegalovirus serostatus. The number of donors typed differed by locus, with about 620-630 for A, B, C, DRB1 and DQB1, around 500 for DQA1, about 610 for DPA1, and approximately 470 for DPB1. Genome-wide SNP genotypes for about 65% of the 666 donors were used in a later genetic analysis, which treated that subset as a discovery cohort. To predict cytomegalovirus infection status, the study brought together high-throughput TCR immunosequencing, statistical association of individual TCRs with disease status, and machine learning. On average, roughly 200,000 unique TCR beta nucleotide sequences were sequenced per donor among about 400 genotyped donors of the cohort, with roughly 18% of those sequences being non-productive.

The paper's findings and limits, for the study overall: Most TCR sequences were observed very rarely across donors, whereas some public TCRs were present in many individuals. In a later analysis, 15,000 to 20,000 TCR beta sequences were associated with specific HLA alleles at a false discovery rate of 0.05. In a later analysis, the rate of TCR association differed among HLA loci, with DRB1 alleles having the most associated TCRs and HLA-C alleles having the fewest. A further reported finding was that TCR beta sequences accurately predicted the HLA-A and HLA-B alleles for most subjects in the first cohort. The cohort was sequenced for TCR beta chains only, and without alpha or paired-chain data the features that could be detected were limited. According to a later analysis, parvovirus B19, influenza, CMV and Epstein-Barr virus appeared linked to several top co-occurrence clusters. A later genetic analysis reported fewer N-insertions in productive TCRs among donors in an Asian-associated ancestry cluster than the approximately 700-donor mean. The classifier was reported to diagnose cytomegalovirus status with high specificity and sensitivity in both the original and validation cohorts. The authors suggested that the approach could potentially be extended to other disease states and immunological phenotypes. A group of highly shared sequence variants was considered likely to be a technical artifact of the sequencing pipeline. Broadly in line with IMGT annotations, most TCR beta V segments showed up in productive rearrangements about 87% or about 30% of the time in an earlier analysis of roughly 590 of the donors. Assigning TCR associations to individual alleles was difficult when HLA alleles, especially DR and DQ, strongly co-occurred. V-gene and J-gene trimming of TCR beta chains was associated with a missense DCLRE1C variant in a later genetic analysis, and the association was replicated in an independent cohort. In a later analysis, HLA-associated TCR beta chains were found to be more clonally expanded and to have lower generation probabilities than equally common non-associated chains. Because HLA typing was unavailable for some donors at each locus, only the typed subset was used in association tests. Correlated functional status among segregating V segments might be attributable to linkage disequilibrium, but an unknown experimental factor could not be ruled out. Sequencing depth was assumed to be roughly uniform across donors in the presence/absence analyses, though that assumption may not hold. According to a later analysis, most CMV-associated TCR beta chains appeared to be HLA-restricted, and the HLA associations seemed to be driven largely by CMV exposure. Because the 87-base-pair reads could not distinguish some IMGT-functional V segments, including TRBV6-2 and TRBV6-3, those segments were excluded. The only immune exposure information available for the cohort was CMV serostatus. Three of the identified cytomegalovirus-associated TCR beta chains were confirmed in vitro to be specific for cytomegalovirus antigens. A total of roughly 160 TCR beta chains were listed by the study as associated with cytomegalovirus. Approximately 16 rarely observed V segments, including chromosome 9 orphons, were excluded from the earlier analysis of approximately 500 of the donors because counts were too low.

The cohort consisted of 600 to 700 healthy bone marrow donors. At the time of sampling, all cohort members were nominally healthy, though unrecorded immune exposures were likely present. The donor was CMV seronegative and was included in the group of about 350 seronegative cohort members. Each donor provided a peripheral blood sample, and peripheral blood mononuclear cells were used for TCR beta sequencing. The Qiagen DNeasy Blood Extraction Kit was used to extract genomic DNA from the blood cell samples. Regarding this clone: Its antigen is not yet known.

Libraries were made using the immunoSEQ multiplex PCR assay. A mixture of 60 forward primers for TCR Vbeta segments and 13 reverse primers for TCR Jbeta segments was used in the multiplex PCR. Amplification of the CDR3 region of rearranged TCR beta genes was performed with a multiplex PCR assay on genomic DNA. Amplified TCR beta libraries were sequenced as 87-base-pair reads on the Illumina HiSeq System. Per the authors' processing: Across the roughly 600 repertoires, a later analysis counted some 80 million unique TCR beta chains, some 11 million of which were shared by at least two donors. Raw reads were error-corrected and collapsed into unique sequences by a nearest-neighbor algorithm in which closely related sequences were merged to remove PCR and sequencing errors. V, D and J gene segments were assigned by aligning CDR3 sequences to IMGT reference sequences. For a sequence to be retained, a match of at least six nucleotides was required to both a V gene segment and a J gene segment. Rearrangements were classified as productive when the CDR3 lacked stop codons and remained in frame with V and J, and all other rearrangements were classified as non-productive. CDR3 was defined by IMGT convention, running from the second conserved V-encoded cysteine to the conserved J-encoded phenylalanine. Sequences without an unambiguous match to a single V gene segment were excluded from the earlier analysis of a few hundred of the donors. An earlier analysis of roughly 590 of the donors called V segments functional above 56.7% productive rearrangements and segregating when the between-donor standard deviation exceeded 5%. A statistical classification framework was developed to diagnose cytomegalovirus status using the catalog of TCR beta chain sequences. A later analysis assigned V and J genes by comparing TCR nucleotide sequences with IMGT/GENE-DB human TR gene sequences. Using the TCRdist pipeline, a later analysis assigned CDR3 sequences along with most-parsimonious VDJ recombination scenarios. In a later analysis, each TCR beta chain was defined by its CDR3 amino acid sequence together with its V-gene family, and reads without a unique V-gene family were excluded. In a later analysis, fewer than 600 highly shared, low-generation-probability nucleotide sequences were removed to address suspected cross-contamination and a sequencing artifact. A later analysis calculated a clonal expansion index for each public chain from normalized within-repertoire ranks of inferred template counts. In a later analysis, generation probabilities were computed with a VDJ recombination model fitted to out-of-frame rearrangements, and the resulting probabilities were checked against IGoR. Hypergeometric tests were used in a later analysis to score TCR-TCR, TCR-HLA and TCR-CMV co-occurrence, with a repertoire-size bias correction applied to the TCR pairs. A later analysis estimated false discovery rates by permuting HLA or CMV assignments 20 times. In a later analysis, co-occurring TCRs were grouped with DBSCAN, and TCRdist sequence similarity was added when clustering was performed within HLA-allele-positive subsets. For co-occurrence clustering, repertoires with fewer than 30,000 or more than 120,000 public chains were excluded, along with roughly five repertoires with anomalous nucleotide sharing. Held by TCRdb, this immuneACCESS table contains in-frame sequences only and omits some clones. Under half of the omission traces to an unresolved V gene where checked; the cause of the rest is unknown. That table is the source of V, J and clone size, and D and trimming were worked out from the DNA. This sample's table lists roughly 100,000 clones. The ten biggest clones cover 3% to 3.5% of the sample.

CDR1 and CDR2 are read off the germline V gene as SGHVS and FQNEAQ. V is reduced by 0 bases and J by 6 bases, leaving a spacing of 17 bases between them. The CDR3 contains 16 residues, cysteine and phenylalanine counted. Only the CDR3 part of the read is kept: 48 bases, read in frame from the first base. What was sequenced was PBMCs. This sequence was found in a woman aged 30 to 39 in good health and CMV-seronegative. The chain is made from TRBV7-8 and TRBJ1-1; a tentative D call is TRBD1 (6 bases match). The DNA reads TGTGCCAGCAGCTTAGCGCTGGGGCAGGGGATAGCTGAAGCTTTCTTT. Its translation is CASSLALGQGIAEAFF.